This is a list of T cell receptor beta chains from one sample in a study of T cell responses to AZD1222 COVID-19 vaccine. Here immunoSEQ multiplex PCR was the method, and the copy in TCRdb shows in-frame clones only, minus some. The top ten hold about 4.5% of the sample, which has 90,000 to 150,000 clones, about 90% seen once. The material was peripheral blood, obtained on day 0 of AZD1222 vaccination. These receptors were taken from an adult in good health. Both conserved end residues are part of each CDR3. The order of the fields is V gene, D gene, J gene, clone size, CDR3 protein, CDR3 DNA. The D gene is left open where the match is weak. Rows give clone size only sometimes, using once, few, many, or a class for an expanded clone.

V gene: TRBV5-1; D gene: NA; J gene: TRBJ2-3; clone size: once; CDR3 protein: CASSLLDGTGHTQYF; CDR3 DNA: TGCGCCAGCAGCTTGTTGGACGGCACGGGTCATACGCAGTATTTT
V gene: TRBV28; D gene: NA; J gene: TRBJ2-7; clone size: NA; CDR3 protein: CASSLYYEQYF; CDR3 DNA: TGTGCCAGCAGTTTATACTACGAGCAGTACTTC
V gene: TRBV11-3; D gene: TRBD1; J gene: TRBJ2-7; clone size: NA; CDR3 protein: CASSPDRGQGTYEQYF; CDR3 DNA: TGTGCCAGCAGCCCCGACCGAGGACAGGGTACCTACGAGCAGTACTTC
V gene: TRBV6-1; D gene: TRBD1; J gene: TRBJ1-5; clone size: NA; CDR3 protein: CASSEAVGRGAWQPQHF; CDR3 DNA: TGTGCCAGCAGTGAAGCGGTCGGCAGGGGGGCGTGGCAGCCCCAGCATTTT
V gene: TRBV2; D gene: TRBD1; J gene: TRBJ2-7; clone size: NA; CDR3 protein: CASSESGQGGHEQYF; CDR3 DNA: TGTGCCAGCAGTGAATCGGGACAGGGTGGCCACGAGCAGTACTTC
V gene: TRBV5-1; D gene: NA; J gene: TRBJ2-7; clone size: NA; CDR3 protein: CASSFTRGGYEQYF; CDR3 DNA: TGCGCCAGCAGCTTCACCCGGGGTGGCTACGAGCAGTACTTC
V gene: TRBV18; D gene: NA; J gene: TRBJ2-5; clone size: NA; CDR3 protein: CASSPPGAQETQYF; CDR3 DNA: TGTGCCAGCTCACCACCCGGGGCCCAAGAGACCCAGTACTTC
V gene: TRBV28; D gene: TRBD1; J gene: TRBJ2-7; clone size: NA; CDR3 protein: CASKSGTGGSYEQYF; CDR3 DNA: TGTGCCAGCAAGTCCGGGACAGGGGGTTCCTACGAGCAGTACTTC
V gene: TRBV9; D gene: TRBD1; J gene: TRBJ2-1; clone size: NA; CDR3 protein: CASSHTQGFLNEQFF; CDR3 DNA: TGTGCCAGCAGCCATACACAGGGGTTCCTCAATGAGCAGTTCTTC
V gene: TRBV6-7; D gene: NA; J gene: TRBJ2-3; clone size: NA; CDR3 protein: CASMTYTDTQYF; CDR3 DNA: TGTGCCAGCATGACTTACACAGATACGCAGTATTTT
V gene: TRBV28; D gene: NA; J gene: TRBJ1-2; clone size: many; CDR3 protein: CASSFWGRAGRYYDYGYTF; CDR3 DNA: TGTGCCAGCAGTTTCTGGGGTAGGGCAGGGCGGTATTATGACTATGGCTACACCTTC
V gene: TRBV19; D gene: TRBD2; J gene: TRBJ2-1; clone size: NA; CDR3 protein: CASSIPGLAGVNEQFF; CDR3 DNA: TGTGCCAGTAGTATCCCGGGACTAGCGGGGGTTAATGAGCAGTTCTTC
V gene: TRBV6-5; D gene: NA; J gene: TRBJ1-5; clone size: NA; CDR3 protein: CASTAAGSNQPQHF; CDR3 DNA: TGTGCCAGCACCGCGGCCGGTAGCAATCAGCCCCAGCATTTT
V gene: TRBV5-4; D gene: NA; J gene: TRBJ1-4; clone size: once; CDR3 protein: CASSLEGTNEKLFF; CDR3 DNA: TGTGCCAGCAGCTTGGAGGGGACTAATGAAAAACTGTTTTTT
V gene: TRBV18; D gene: TRBD2; J gene: TRBJ2-7; clone size: NA; CDR3 protein: CASSHRGGGSSYEQYF; CDR3 DNA: TGTGCCAGCTCACACCGGGGCGGGGGGAGCTCCTACGAGCAGTACTTC
V gene: TRBV12-3/TRBV12-4; D gene: NA; J gene: TRBJ2-2; clone size: NA; CDR3 protein: CASTSGPGELFF; CDR3 DNA: TGTGCCAGCACCTCGGGCCCCGGGGAGCTGTTTTTT
V gene: TRBV12-3/TRBV12-4; D gene: NA; J gene: TRBJ1-1; clone size: once; CDR3 protein: CASSETTHSEAFF; CDR3 DNA: TGTGCCAGCAGTGAGACAACCCACAGTGAAGCTTTCTTT
V gene: TRBV28; D gene: TRBD1; J gene: TRBJ1-2; clone size: NA; CDR3 protein: CASSDRVGYTF; CDR3 DNA: TGTGCCAGCAGTGACAGGGTCGGCTACACCTTC
V gene: TRBV6-9; D gene: NA; J gene: TRBJ2-7; clone size: NA; CDR3 protein: CASSSSGGEWYEQYF; CDR3 DNA: TGTGCCAGCAGTTCCTCCGGTGGGGAGTGGTACGAGCAGTACTTC
V gene: TRBV6-1; D gene: TRBD2; J gene: TRBJ2-2; clone size: NA; CDR3 protein: CASSEPGTSGGAPTGELFF; CDR3 DNA: TGTGCCAGCAGTGAGCCCGGGACTAGCGGGGGGGCCCCTACCGGGGAGCTGTTTTTT
V gene: TRBV5-1; D gene: TRBD2; J gene: TRBJ2-1; clone size: once; CDR3 protein: CASSLTSGSGKNEQFF; CDR3 DNA: TGCGCCAGCAGCTTGACGTCAGGGAGCGGGAAAAATGAGCAGTTCTTC
V gene: TRBV5-6; D gene: TRBD2; J gene: TRBJ2-5; clone size: NA; CDR3 protein: CASSSFALAVAETQYF; CDR3 DNA: TGTGCCAGCAGCTCATTCGCGCTAGCGGTTGCGGAGACCCAGTACTTC
V gene: TRBV30; D gene: NA; J gene: TRBJ1-3; clone size: NA; CDR3 protein: CAWGIGNTIYF; CDR3 DNA: TGTGCCTGGGGGATTGGAAACACCATATATTTT
V gene: TRBV27; D gene: NA; J gene: TRBJ2-7; clone size: NA; CDR3 protein: CASSLTGYSYEQYF; CDR3 DNA: TGTGCCAGCAGCCTAACAGGATACTCCTACGAGCAGTACTTC
V gene: TRBV7-7; D gene: NA; J gene: TRBJ2-3; clone size: NA; CDR3 protein: CASSQGPSTDTQYF; CDR3 DNA: TGTGCCAGCAGCCAAGGACCTAGCACAGATACGCAGTATTTT
V gene: TRBV11-3; D gene: NA; J gene: TRBJ2-3; clone size: NA; CDR3 protein: CASSLDSGAGKGDTQYF; CDR3 DNA: TGTGCCAGCAGCTTAGATTCCGGCGCGGGGAAGGGGGATACGCAGTATTTT
V gene: TRBV5-1; D gene: NA; J gene: TRBJ2-1; clone size: NA; CDR3 protein: CASSSDREYSNEQFF; CDR3 DNA: TGCGCCAGCAGCTCTGATCGTGAATACTCAAATGAGCAGTTCTTC
V gene: TRBV7-6; D gene: NA; J gene: TRBJ1-3; clone size: NA; CDR3 protein: CASSPGNTIYF; CDR3 DNA: TGTGCCAGCAGCCCAGGGAACACCATATATTTT
V gene: TRBV28; D gene: NA; J gene: TRBJ1-2; clone size: NA; CDR3 protein: CASSLGPGRYGYTF; CDR3 DNA: TGTGCCAGCAGTTTAGGCCCCGGCCGCTATGGCTACACCTTC
V gene: TRBV10-2; D gene: TRBD2; J gene: TRBJ2-7; clone size: NA; CDR3 protein: CASRVTSVEQYF; CDR3 DNA: TGCGCCAGCAGGGTGACTAGCGTCGAGCAGTACTTC
V gene: TRBV30; D gene: NA; J gene: TRBJ1-5; clone size: NA; CDR3 protein: CAWSVLGQGGNQPQHF; CDR3 DNA: TGTGCCTGGAGTGTACTTGGGCAGGGAGGCAATCAGCCCCAGCATTTT
V gene: TRBV5-1; D gene: TRBD1; J gene: TRBJ1-2; clone size: NA; CDR3 protein: CASSLEGAYGYTF; CDR3 DNA: TGCGCCAGCAGCTTGGAGGGGGCCTATGGCTACACCTTC
V gene: TRBV5-1; D gene: TRBD1; J gene: TRBJ1-6; clone size: NA; CDR3 protein: CASSHGTGDSPLHF; CDR3 DNA: TGCGCCAGCAGCCACGGGACAGGGGATTCACCCCTCCACTTT
V gene: TRBV4-1; D gene: TRBD2; J gene: TRBJ2-1; clone size: NA; CDR3 protein: CASSQDRVSVAGGDEQFF; CDR3 DNA: TGCGCCAGCAGCCAAGATAGAGTGTCGGTAGCGGGGGGCGATGAGCAGTTCTTC
V gene: TRBV20-1; D gene: TRBD2; J gene: TRBJ2-1; clone size: NA; CDR3 protein: CSASSPGTSGGNEQFF; CDR3 DNA: TGCAGTGCTAGTTCACCGGGGACTAGCGGGGGCAATGAGCAGTTCTTC
V gene: TRBV7-5; D gene: NA; J gene: TRBJ1-1; clone size: NA; CDR3 protein: CVRSLRTGVVNTEAFF; CDR3 DNA: TGTGTCAGAAGCTTAAGGACAGGGGTGGTGAACACTGAAGCTTTCTTT
V gene: TRBV5-6; D gene: NA; J gene: TRBJ2-5; clone size: NA; CDR3 protein: CASSLYPRVGQETQYF; CDR3 DNA: TGTGCCAGCAGCTTGTATCCCAGGGTGGGCCAAGAGACCCAGTACTTC
V gene: TRBV29-1; D gene: TRBD1; J gene: TRBJ1-2; clone size: NA; CDR3 protein: CSADRAVGGYTF; CDR3 DNA: TGCAGCGCTGACAGGGCGGTTGGTGGCTACACCTTC
V gene: TRBV5-5; D gene: NA; J gene: TRBJ2-1; clone size: NA; CDR3 protein: CASSYAGSSYNEQFF; CDR3 DNA: TGTGCCAGCAGCTACGCAGGGTCCTCCTACAATGAGCAGTTCTTC
V gene: TRBV2; D gene: TRBD1; J gene: TRBJ2-7; clone size: NA; CDR3 protein: CASRDRLLAPYEQYF; CDR3 DNA: TGTGCCAGCAGGGACAGGTTGTTGGCCCCCTACGAGCAGTACTTC
V gene: TRBV30; D gene: NA; J gene: TRBJ2-7; clone size: few; CDR3 protein: CAWRGTRVGADPTGYYEQYF; CDR3 DNA: TGTGCCTGGAGAGGCACTCGGGTGGGGGCGGATCCTACCGGCTACTACGAGCAGTACTTC
V gene: TRBV10-2; D gene: NA; J gene: TRBJ2-7; clone size: NA; CDR3 protein: CATRRGGGNYEQYF; CDR3 DNA: TGCGCCACCAGACGAGGGGGAGGGAACTACGAGCAGTACTTC
V gene: TRBV6-8; D gene: NA; J gene: TRBJ2-2; clone size: NA; CDR3 protein: CASSYDLQRANTGELFF; CDR3 DNA: TGTGCCAGCAGTTACGACTTACAGCGGGCGAACACCGGGGAGCTGTTTTTT
V gene: TRBV28; D gene: TRBD1; J gene: TRBJ1-1; clone size: NA; CDR3 protein: CASSYSGGPNTEAFF; CDR3 DNA: TGTGCCAGCAGTTACTCAGGGGGGCCGAACACTGAAGCTTTCTTT